This TCR beta chain appears in the sequencing data of a study of PD-1 blockade in classical Hodgkin lymphoma. Following autologous stem cell transplantation, relapse occurred in every patient, and exposure to brentuximab vedotin varied. Patients had relapsed/refractory classical Hodgkin lymphoma with complete response, partial response or progressive disease as best response. The data were produced by immunoSEQ multiplex PCR, yet TCRdb's version contains in-frame clones alone and is incomplete. Seen here are about 17,000 clones, 75% to 85% observed once, and the top ten hold 3.5% to 5%. Looked up from germline, CDR1 is MDHEN and CDR2 is SYDVKM. Trimming took 5 bases from V and 3 from J; bases not matched to a gene: 12. This CDR3 is built from 18 residues. As concerns this clone: The antigen is unknown.

General study points: Reports described newly diagnosed patients as having lower baseline TCR diversity than healthy donors. Patients with an early start, nivolumab under 1 year after ASCT, were excluded.

The chain couples TRBV28 to TRBJ2-2; 10 nucleotides align to TRBD2. The source was peripheral blood mononuclear cells (PBMCs), collected at baseline. This TCR was sampled from a human donor with classical Hodgkin lymphoma. Written as DNA, the CDR3 is TGTGCCAGCAGTATTAAGCGGGGGGGCCGTGTAGACACCGGGGAGCTGTTTTTT. Translated: CASSIKRGGRVDTGELFF.